Detailed here is one T cell receptor (beta chain). These data originate in a study of blood T cell repertoires in COVID-19. TCRdb's table, derived via immunoSEQ multiplex PCR, lists solely in-frame clones and lacks some. The table has hundreds of thousands of clones, about 82% seen once. Germline-derived CDR1 and CDR2 are MNHEY and SVGEGT. V was pared by 2 bases and J by 1 base, with 12 bases between. The CDR3 has 16 amino acids. The V gene is TRBV6-2 or TRBV6-3, the J gene TRBJ2-4; the D gene is possibly TRBD2 (5 bases). The clonotype originates from a man aged 50-60 years with active or convalescent COVID-19. Sequences were obtained from peripheral blood. CDR3 DNA sequence: TGTGCCAGCAGTTACCTCTCGAGCGGTGCCAAAAACATTCAGTACTTC. Its protein product is CASSYLSSGAKNIQYF.